This T cell receptor beta chain was retrieved from a study of T cell changes during pregnancy in multiple sclerosis. Using immunoSEQ multiplex PCR, the repertoire was profiled, and TCRdb retains in-frame clones only, with some absent. The top ten clones hold approximately 0.6% of a sample with under 70,000 clones, roughly 90% of them seen once. The CDR3 is 17 residues long. Germline CDR1 and CDR2: LGHNA and YNFKEQ. Trimming removed 5 bases from V and 2 bases from J; junction bases left unmatched: 10. This TCR derives from a female donor with multiple sclerosis, enrolled in a pregnancy study. The chain uses TRBV4-2 and TRBJ1-4, with 8 bases that match TRBD1. The sample was CD4+ T cells from peripheral blood mononuclear cells, taken after pregnancy. The CDR3: CASSMGGRGRTNEKLFF. DNA of the CDR3: TGTGCCAGCAGCATGGGGGGCAGGGGGCGGACTAATGAAAAACTGTTTTTT.